This is a list of T cell receptor beta chains from one sample in a study of blood T cells in healthy people across ages. Each CDR3 protein is one row after TCRdb ran MiXCR on the 5' RACE reads. The profile shows about 750,000 distinct CDR3 sequences, around half of them singletons. Sequencing used blood. These receptors all stem from a man older than 75 in good health. Each CDR3 is given with its conserved first and last residue. D genes are given only for firm matches. Clone size, where shown, is once, few, many, or a class for clones that have expanded.

cdr3_aa cdr3_nt v_call d_call j_call clone_size
CASSELNSGTDTQYF TGTGCCAGCAGTGAATTGAATAGCGGCACAGATACGCAGTATTTT TRBV6-1 . TRBJ2-3 .
CSTSPLAIRSTDTQYF TGCAGTACTAGTCCATTAGCGATTCGTAGCACAGATACGCAGTATTTT TRBV20-1 . TRBJ2-3 .
CASRPGQLLNYGYTF TGTGCCAGCCGGCCGGGACAGCTCCTTAACTATGGCTACACCTTC TRBV6-2/TRBV6-3 TRBD1 TRBJ1-2 .
CSVAGADEKLFF TGCAGCGTTGCAGGGGCCGATGAAAAACTGTTTTTT TRBV29-1 . TRBJ1-4 .
CASRDRDHDTEAFF TGTGCCAGCAGGGACAGGGACCACGACACTGAAGCTTTCTTT TRBV14 TRBD1 TRBJ1-1 once
CSARVAGDEQFF TGCAGTGCTAGGGTAGCGGGAGATGAGCAGTTCTTC TRBV20-1 TRBD2 TRBJ2-1 .
CASSPRTSGSGRDAYF TGTGCCAGCAGTCCTAGGACTAGCGGGAGCGGCAGAGACGCGTATTTT TRBV7-2 TRBD2 TRBJ2-3 .
CASSLEGLDNEQYF TGTGCCAGCAGCTTAGAAGGGTTAGACAATGAGCAGTACTTC TRBV7-2 . TRBJ2-7 .
CASSSYLGQGKETQYF TGTGCCAGCAGCTCTTACTTGGGACAGGGAAAAGAGACCCAGTACTTC TRBV11-2 TRBD1 TRBJ2-5 .
CSARAGLPLGEQYF TGCAGTGCTAGAGCCGGGCTGCCGTTGGGCGAGCAGTACTTC TRBV20-1 . TRBJ2-7 .
CASSLVLSFEAFF TGTGCCAGCAGCTTAGTATTGAGCTTTGAAGCTTTCTTT TRBV11-1 . TRBJ1-1 once
CATSDPLRTGEETQYF TGTGCCACCAGTGATCCCCTAAGGACAGGGGAAGAGACCCAGTACTTC TRBV24-1 TRBD1 TRBJ2-5 once
CASSEPKERGINEKLFF TGTGCCAGCAGTGAACCGAAGGAGAGGGGGATTAATGAAAAACTGTTTTTT TRBV25-1 . TRBJ1-4 .
CASSLSAGIGQYF TGTGCCAGCAGTTTAAGCGCCGGGATTGGGCAGTACTTC TRBV12-3/TRBV12-4 . TRBJ2-5 few
CACSLAGDSNQPQHF TGTGCCTGCAGTTTAGCGGGGGATAGCAATCAGCCCCAGCATTTT TRBV12-3/TRBV12-4 . TRBJ1-5 .
CSASSLQGNYEQYF TGCAGTGCTAGCTCTTTACAGGGCAACTACGAGCAGTATTTC TRBV20-1 . TRBJ2-7 .
CASSPRVGGNYGYTF TGTGCCAGCAGCCCCCGGGTTGGGGGGAACTATGGCTACACCTTC TRBV7-9 . TRBJ1-2 few
CASRAGQPRNTEAFF TGTGCCAGCAGGGCGGGACAGCCCCGAAACACTGAAGCTTTCTTT TRBV6-6 TRBD1 TRBJ1-1 .
CASSADGAKNIQYF TGTGCTAGCAGTGCCGACGGAGCCAAAAACATTCAGTACTTC TRBV12-3/TRBV12-4 . TRBJ2-4 .
CASRWTGDRGQDNEQFF TGTGCCAGCAGATGGACAGGGGACAGGGGGCAGGACAATGAGCAGTTCTTC TRBV7-9 TRBD1 TRBJ2-1 .
CASSYGQGNEKLFF TGCGCCAGCAGCTACGGACAGGGTAATGAAAAACTGTTTTTT TRBV5-1 TRBD1 TRBJ1-4 few
CASSSSGRGYGYTF TGTGCCAGCAGCTCCTCTGGCAGGGGGTATGGCTACACCTTC TRBV11-2 TRBD1 TRBJ1-2 few
CASSLSRLAAYEQYF TGTGCCAGCAGTTTATCGAGACTAGCGGCCTACGAGCAGTACTTC TRBV12-3/TRBV12-4 TRBD2 TRBJ2-7 few
CSARLAGEQYF TGCAGTGCCCGACTAGCGGGGGAGCAGTACTTC TRBV20-1 TRBD2 TRBJ2-4 .
CASSQTGEGSSYEQYF TGTGCCAGCAGCCAGACAGGGGAAGGGAGCTCCTACGAGCAGTACTTC TRBV4-2 TRBD1 TRBJ2-7 .
CASSQPGVNEQYF TGCGCCAGCAGCCAACCAGGGGTGAACGAGCAGTACTTC TRBV4-1 . TRBJ2-7 .
CAAMGFPNTEAFF TGTGCCGCTATGGGGTTTCCGAACACTGAAGCTTTCTTT TRBV6-5 . TRBJ1-1 once
CATSRTDYEQYF TGTGCCACCAGCAGAACCGACTACGAGCAGTACTTC TRBV15 . TRBJ2-7 .
CVSSLDRGRGWPYEQYF TGTGTCAGCAGCTTAGATAGGGGCAGGGGTTGGCCCTACGAGCAGTACTTC TRBV7-2 . TRBJ2-7 .
CASSPKRARGGTEAFF TGTGCCAGCAGCCCTAAGCGGGCACGGGGCGGAACTGAAGCTTTCTTT TRBV7-8 . TRBJ1-1 .
CASSVGGGTDEQYF TGTGCCAGCAGCGTAGGTGGAGGGACCGACGAGCAGTACTTC TRBV9 . TRBJ2-7 .
CSAAGGASGEQYF TGCAGCGCAGCGGGAGGGGCCTCGGGTGAGCAGTACTTC TRBV29-1 TRBD2 TRBJ2-5 .
CASSEGTGHTDTQYF TGTGCCAGCAGTGAAGGGACAGGGCACACAGATACGCAGTATTTT TRBV6-1 TRBD1 TRBJ2-3 .
CSARGQAVQETQYF TGCAGTGCCCGCGGACAGGCTGTACAAGAGACCCAGTACTTC TRBV20-1 TRBD1 TRBJ2-5 .
CASSIRGEAFF TGTGCCAGTAGTATCAGGGGAGAAGCTTTCTTT TRBV19 . TRBJ1-1 .
CASTTSGSYEQFF TGTGCCAGCACGACTAGCGGGAGTTATGAGCAGTTCTTC TRBV6-5 TRBD2 TRBJ2-1 .
CASRGLSPNTGELFF TGTGCCAGCCGGGGACTAAGCCCGAACACCGGGGAGCTGTTTTTT TRBV2 TRBD2 TRBJ2-2 .
CATSRGSSYERYF TGTGCCACCAGTCGTGGATCCTCCTACGAGCGGTACTTC TRBV24-1 . TRBJ2-7 .
CASSAVQETQYF TGCGCCAGCAGTGCTGTACAAGAGACCCAGTACTTC TRBV10-2 . TRBJ2-5 .
CASSPPIGKLFF TGTGCCAGCAGCCCTCCCATTGGAAAACTGTTTTTT TRBV3-1 . TRBJ1-4 many
CASSLAPGSSYEQYF TGCGCCAGCAGCTTGGCCCCGGGAAGCTCCTACGAGCAGTACTTC TRBV5-1 . TRBJ2-7 few
CASSQEGAYEQYF TGTGCCAGCAGCCAAGAGGGGGCCTACGAGCAGTACTTC TRBV3-1 . TRBJ2-7 .
CASSLGTIAFNEQYF TGTGCCAGCAGCTTAGGAACAATCGCCTTCAATGAGCAGTACTTC TRBV11-2 . TRBJ2-5 .
CASSLSGTLGSEQYF TGTGCTAGCAGCTTAAGTGGGACCCTGGGCTCCGAGCAGTACTTC TRBV7-7 . TRBJ2-7 .
CASNGLAGANEQFF TGTGCCAGCAATGGACTAGCGGGAGCCAATGAGCAGTTCTTC TRBV2 TRBD2 TRBJ2-1 once
CSVEAGALSYEQYF TGCAGCGTTGAGGCGGGGGCCCTCTCCTACGAGCAGTACTTC TRBV29-1 . TRBJ2-7 few
CSRGLGATNEKLFF TGCAGCAGGGGCCTCGGTGCAACTAATGAAAAACTGTTTTTT TRBV29-1 . TRBJ1-4 .
CSASLAGGFTDTQYF TGCAGTGCTAGTCTCGCGGGAGGATTCACAGATACGCAGTATTTT TRBV20-1 TRBD2 TRBJ2-3 .
CASSQDMRGALRGYTF TGTGCCAGCAGCCAAGATATGAGAGGGGCCCTTCGTGGCTACACCTTC TRBV3-1 . TRBJ1-2 few
CASSLGREETRYF TGTGCCAGCAGTTTGGGCAGGGAAGAGACCCGGTACTTC TRBV28 . TRBJ2-5 .
CASSLVGTSGSRDEQFF TGCGCCAGCAGCTTGGTTGGGACTAGCGGGTCCAGGGATGAGCAGTTCTTC TRBV5-1 TRBD2 TRBJ2-1 .
CASSLYGTSGYEQYF TGTGCCAGCAGTTTATACGGGACTAGCGGTTACGAGCAGTACTTC TRBV27 TRBD2 TRBJ2-7 .
CASSYRQSTEAFF TGTGCCAGCAGTTACAGACAGTCCACTGAAGCTTTCTTT TRBV6-2/TRBV6-3 . TRBJ1-1 .